Below are 24 T cell receptor beta chains sequenced from a single sample in a study of cytomegalovirus exposure and HLA in healthy donors. PCR was performed using 60 Vbeta and 13 Jbeta primers. Method: immunoSEQ multiplex PCR; TCRdb's copy keeps in-frame clones and lacks some. The data show about 55,000 clones, about 69% seen once. The sequencing sample was made of PBMCs. The receptors stem from a man in his forties in good health and CMV-seropositive.

CDR3 DNA: TGTGCCAGCAGGAACCTTGGGAGGAATCAGCCCCAGCATTTT. Its translation is CASRNLGRNQPQHF. The genes are TRBV27 and TRBJ1-5, with D uncertain. The V and J ends lost 6 bases and 4 bases respectively, with 13 bases between them. Germline lookup yields CDR1 MNHEY and CDR2 SMNVEV (reference sequence). This CDR3 region has 14 residues.

Written as DNA, the CDR3 is TGTGCCAGCACCCAACAGGGGGGCAGAGAAAAACTGTTTTTT. Translation: CASTQQGGREKLFF. The chain is built from TRBV7-9 and TRBJ1-4; 8 nucleotides match TRBD1. The J segment lost 8 bases and the V segment lost 7 bases, leaving 9 bases of the junction unmatched. The CDR3 covers 14 residues. Germline CDR1 and CDR2: SEHNR and FQNEAQ (reference sequence).

As regards this clone: A junction end diverges from the germline sequence, so it may reflect a read error. V gene TRBV7-9 combines with J gene TRBJ1-2; D is uncertain. The germline gives CDR1 SEHNR, CDR2 FQNEAQ (reference sequence). The CDR3 extends over 13 amino acids. In DNA, the CDR3 is TGTTCCAGCAGCTTACCAGCTAACTATGGCTACACCTTC. Translated, it gives CSSSLPANYGYTF. Looking up the rest from reference TRBV7-9 and TRBJ1-2 gives the full variable domain: DTGVSQNPRHKITKRGQNVTFRCDPISEHNRLYWYRQTLGQGPEFLTYFQNEAQLEKSRLLSDRFSAERPKGSFSTLEIQRTEQGDSAMYLCSSSLPANYGYTFGSGTRLTVV.

The chain uses TRBV6-4 and TRBJ2-1; 11 nucleotides match TRBD2. The CDR3 is 14 residues long. Germline CDR1 reads MRHNA; CDR2 reads SNTAGT. Germline trimming cut 5 bases from V and 6 bases from J; bases unmatched to any gene: 3. CDR3 in amino acids: CASSPSGGTNEQFF. CDR3 nucleotides: TGTGCCAGCAGTCCTAGCGGGGGGACCAATGAGCAGTTCTTC.

V gene TRBV6-6 combines with J gene TRBJ2-5, with TRBD2 identical over 9 bases. The CDR3 is 16 amino acids. The J segment lost 3 bases and the V segment lost 0 bases, leaving 5 bases of the junction unmatched. Germline lookup yields CDR1 MNHNY and CDR2 SVGAGI (reference sequence). CDR3 amino acids: CASSYSGAGGEETQYF. CDR3 in DNA: TGTGCCAGCAGTTACTCCGGAGCGGGGGGCGAAGAGACCCAGTACTTC.

The chain recombines TRBV4-2 with TRBJ2-5, with D possibly TRBD1 on 5 matching bases. Germline V gene sequence: CDR1 LGHNA, CDR2 YNFKEQ. V was clipped by 0 bases and J by 1 base, with 12 bases between them. The CDR3 covers 16 residues. CDR3 in DNA: TGTGCCAGCAGCCAAGATGGCGGAAGGGGCCAAGAGACCCAGTACTTC. It is translated as CASSQDGGRGQETQYF.

In its sample, this clone was seen a few times. The chain couples TRBV5-1 to TRBJ1-1, with 8 nucleotides matching TRBD1. The CDR3 is 15 residues long. Per the germline V gene, CDR1 is SGHRS and CDR2 is YFSETQ. Trimming took 5 bases from V and 3 from J; bases not matched to a gene: 9. The CDR3 DNA is TGCGCCAGCAGTCGGACAGGGAGGTTCGACACTGAAGCTTTCTTT. Amino acid sequence: CASSRTGRFDTEAFF.

The V and J genes are TRBV6-5 and TRBJ1-5; D gene uncertain. The CDR3 covers 13 residues. Germline lookup yields CDR1 MNHEY and CDR2 SVGAGI. Trimming left V 6 bases short and J 1 base short, with 7 bases between. The DNA of the CDR3 is TGTGCCAGCAGCCGAGGGAGCAATCAGCCCCAGCATTTT. This encodes CASSRGSNQPQHF.

A few counts support this clone. The chain employs TRBV5-1 and TRBJ2-7; 8 nucleotides align to TRBD1. Trimming cost V 1 base and J 2 bases; bases outside gene matches: 17. Germline loops: CDR1 SGHRS, CDR2 YFSETQ. The CDR3 length is 19 residues. The CDR3 coding sequence is TGCGCCAGCAGCTTGAGTCGGGGCAGGGGGCAACAAAGTGCCTACGAGCAGTACTTC. It codes for CASSLSRGRGQQSAYEQYF.

V gene TRBV4-2 combines with J gene TRBJ2-1; 15 nucleotides align to TRBD2. The CDR3 contains 20 residues. V lost 1 base to trimming and J lost 0 bases; unmatched junction nucleotides: 7. The germline V gene encodes CDR1 LGHNA and CDR2 YNFKEQ. CDR3 residues: CASSQAGTSGGRSSYNEQFF. The CDR3, as DNA: TGTGCCAGCAGCCAAGCCGGGACTAGCGGGGGGCGATCCTCCTACAATGAGCAGTTCTTC.

V gene TRBV5-6 combines with J gene TRBJ1-2; D gene ambiguous. With 2 bases removed from V and 4 bases from J, the gap between germline ends came to 3 bases. Per germline, CDR1 SGHDT and CDR2 YYEEEE. The CDR3 spans 11 residues. The CDR3, as DNA: TGTGCCAGCAGCTTTAGCTATGGCTACACCTTC. Protein sequence: CASSFSYGYTF.

The V gene is TRBV7-9, the J gene TRBJ2-7; 9 bases agree with TRBD1. The CDR3 runs to 13 residues. Germline values: CDR1 SEHNR, CDR2 FQNEAQ (reference sequence). The V and J ends lost 5 bases and 6 bases, in that order; junction bases with no gene match: 5. Here the CDR3 DNA reads TGTGCCAGCAGCCGGACAGGGGACTTCGAGCAGTACTTC. Its translation is CASSRTGDFEQYF.

The chain links TRBV29-1 to TRBJ1-4; no definite D call. V shed 4 bases and J shed 7 bases, with 10 bases lying between them. The CDR3 is made up of 12 amino acids. The germline CDR1 and CDR2 sequences are SQVTM and ANQGSEA. As DNA, the CDR3 is TGCAGCGTTGGGGAGTGGGGTGAAAAACTGTTTTTT. Translating it yields CSVGEWGEKLFF.

The V and J genes are TRBV2 and TRBJ1-2; 7 bases align to TRBD1. CDR3 size: 13 residues. Germline V gene data show CDR1 as SNHLY and CDR2 as FYNNEI. The trim removed 5 bases at V and 6 bases at J, leaving 6 bases unmatched. The CDR3 bases are TGTGCCAGCAGTCTGGGACAGCTGGATGGCTACACCTTC. Its protein product is CASSLGQLDGYTF. Full variable domain (rest looked up from reference TRBV2 and TRBJ1-2): EPEVTQTPSHQVTQMGQEVILRCVPISNHLYFYWYRQILGQKVEFLVSFYNNEISEKSEIFDDQFSVERPDGSNFTLKIRSTKLEDSAMYFCASSLGQLDGYTFGSGTRLTVV.

This rearrangement joins TRBV6-1 to TRBJ2-7; 7 bases line up with TRBD1. V was clipped by 1 base and J by 2 bases; unmatched bases: 2. Germline assignment: CDR1 MNHNS and CDR2 SASEGT. The CDR3 consists of 14 residues. The CDR3 nucleotides are TGTGCCAGCAGTGAAGAGGGACAGCCCTACGAGCAGTACTTC. Its protein product is CASSEEGQPYEQYF.

The chain has TRBV6-5 and TRBJ1-2; 7 bases agree with TRBD1. J gave up 4 bases and V 6 bases, and 11 bases lay outside the gene matches. Looked up from germline, CDR1 is MNHEY and CDR2 is SVGAGI. The CDR3 is 15 amino acids. DNA of the CDR3: TGTGCCAGCAGCCGGACCCCGACAGGGTCCTATGGCTACACCTTC. Amino acid sequence: CASSRTPTGSYGYTF.

The chain recombines TRBV10-3 with TRBJ2-1; 8 bases are a match to TRBD2. Germline CDR1 reads ENHRY; CDR2 reads SYGVKD. The CDR3 is 15 residues long. Trimming at V came to 3 bases and at J to 5 bases, leaving 6 bases not matched to a gene. CDR3: CAISEWLAGNNEQFF. DNA of the CDR3: TGTGCCATCAGTGAATGGCTAGCGGGTAACAATGAGCAGTTCTTC.

The chain carries TRBV27 and TRBJ2-7, with TRBD1 identical over 10 bases. The ends lost 8 bases at V and 2 bases at J; junction bases unmatched: 3. Germline V gives CDR1 MNHEY, CDR2 SMNVEV (reference sequence). CDR3 length: 13 residues. The CDR3 spells CASGQGGPYEQYF. The CDR3 region has the DNA TGTGCCAGCGGACAGGGGGGGCCCTACGAGCAGTACTTC.

This clone is a singleton in its sample. The V and J genes are TRBV30 and TRBJ1-4, with D unclear. CDR3 length: 11 residues. Trimming left V 0 bases short and J 14 bases short, with 10 bases between. Germline lookup yields CDR1 GTSNPN and CDR2 SVGIG (reference sequence). The CDR3 sequence: CAWSVADNLFF. In DNA form, the CDR3 reads TGTGCCTGGAGTGTGGCAGACAATCTGTTTTTT.

The V gene is TRBV5-1, the J gene TRBJ2-3; 7 bases map to TRBD2. Germline CDR1 is SGHRS and CDR2 is YFSETQ. The J segment lost 2 bases and the V segment lost 3 bases, leaving 6 bases of the junction unmatched. This CDR3 is 15 amino acids long. CDR3 region: CASSWGGQDTDTQYF. DNA for the CDR3: TGCGCCAGCAGCTGGGGAGGGCAAGACACAGATACGCAGTATTTT.

The CDR3 DNA reads as TGTGCCAGCAGCTTGGGACATTTCTCTGGAAACACCATATATTTT. As protein: CASSLGHFSGNTIYF. The rearrangement uses TRBV6-1 and TRBJ1-3, with a possible D match to TRBD1 (6 bases). V gave up 6 bases and J gave up 0 bases, with 12 bases separating them. The CDR3 sequence is 15 residues long. Germline CDR1 is MNHNS and CDR2 is SASEGT.

This clone was recorded a few times. The J gene is TRBJ1-4, the V gene TRBV29-1; tentatively, D is TRBD1 (5 bases). Germline V gene lookup returns CDR1 SQVTM and CDR2 ANQGSEA. V gave up 7 bases and J gave up 8 bases, with 20 bases separating them. The CDR3 spans 14 residues. The CDR3 DNA sequence: TGCAGCGGCTGCACAGGACCCGGCGGCGAAAAACTGTTTTTT. This encodes CSGCTGPGGEKLFF.

The chain couples TRBV7-2 to TRBJ1-1, with D maybe TRBD1 (5 bases). Germline-derived CDR1 and CDR2 are SGHTA and FQGNSA. The CDR3 is made up of 14 amino acids. Trimming took off 3 bases at V and 8 bases at J, with 16 bases between the two ends. The CDR3 sequence is CASSLNQGSAEAFF. In DNA, the CDR3 is TGTGCCAGCAGCTTGAACCAGGGTTCTGCGGAAGCTTTCTTT.

The chain links TRBV19 to TRBJ1-2; D might be TRBD1 (5 bases). The V and J ends lost 3 bases and 1 base respectively, with 9 bases between them. CDR1 is LNHDA and CDR2 is SQIVND in the germline V gene (reference sequence). CDR3 length: 14 residues. The CDR3 sequence is CASSMSRVNYGYTF. CDR3 sequence (DNA): TGTGCCAGTAGTATGAGCAGGGTTAACTATGGCTACACCTTC.